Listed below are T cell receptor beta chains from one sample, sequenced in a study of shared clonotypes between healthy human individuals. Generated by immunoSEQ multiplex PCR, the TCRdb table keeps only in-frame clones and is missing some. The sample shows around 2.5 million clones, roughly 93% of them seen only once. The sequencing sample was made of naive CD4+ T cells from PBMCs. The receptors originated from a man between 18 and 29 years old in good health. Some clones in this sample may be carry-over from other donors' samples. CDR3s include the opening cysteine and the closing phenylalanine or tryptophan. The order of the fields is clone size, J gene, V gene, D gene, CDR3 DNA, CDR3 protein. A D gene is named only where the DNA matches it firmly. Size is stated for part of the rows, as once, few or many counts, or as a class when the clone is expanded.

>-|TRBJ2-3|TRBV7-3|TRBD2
TGTGCCAGCAGCTTAACTTTCGGCCTAGCGGGCACAGATACGCAGTATTTT
CASSLTFGLAGTDTQYF
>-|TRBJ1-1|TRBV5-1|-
TGCGCCAGCAGCGCGGGACAGAACACTGAAGCTTTCTTT
CASSAGQNTEAFF
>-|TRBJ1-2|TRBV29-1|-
TGCAGCGTCCACCTAAACTATGGCTACACCTTC
CSVHLNYGYTF
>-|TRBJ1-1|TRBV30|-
TGTGCCTGGAGTGTAGGCATTGCGGCTGAAGCTTTCTTT
CAWSVGIAAEAFF
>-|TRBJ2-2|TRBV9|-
TGTGCCAGCAGCTTCCGAGAGGTACCCACCGGGGAGCTGTTTTTT
CASSFREVPTGELFF
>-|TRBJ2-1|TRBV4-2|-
TGTGCCAGCAGCCAAGCCCCACAGGTATTTCATGAGCAGTTCTTC
CASSQAPQVFHEQFF
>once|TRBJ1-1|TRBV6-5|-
TGTGCCAGCAGACGCTTGAACACTGAAGCTTTCTTT
CASRRLNTEAFF
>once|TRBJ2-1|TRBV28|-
TGTGCCAGCTCCAGGGTGAATGAGCAGTTCTTC
CASSRVNEQFF
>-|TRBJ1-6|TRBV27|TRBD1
TGTGCCAGCAGTACAGACAGGGGACCCTCACCCCTCCACTTT
CASSTDRGPSPLHF
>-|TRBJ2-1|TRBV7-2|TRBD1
TGTGCCAGCAGCTTTCAGACAGGGGGAATTTGGATTGAGCAGTTCTTC
CASSFQTGGIWIEQFF
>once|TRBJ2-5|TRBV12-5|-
TGTGCTAGTGCCCGGGCGGAGCAAGAGACCCAGTACTTC
CASARAEQETQYF
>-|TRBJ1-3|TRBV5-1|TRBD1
TGCGCCAGCAGTCGACAGGGCGAGAGCTCTGGAAACACCATATATTTT
CASSRQGESSGNTIYF
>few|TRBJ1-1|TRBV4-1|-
TGCGCCAGCAGCCAAGTGCCCAGGGCAGACACCACTGAAGCTTTCTTT
CASSQVPRADTTEAFF
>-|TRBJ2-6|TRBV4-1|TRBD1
TGCGCCAGCAGCCAAGGAACAGGGGGTTACGGGGCCAACGTCCTGACTTTC
CASSQGTGGYGANVLTF
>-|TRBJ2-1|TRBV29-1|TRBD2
TGCACCGGAGGCGGGAGTTTAGGGAATGAGCAGTTCTTC
CTGGGSLGNEQFF
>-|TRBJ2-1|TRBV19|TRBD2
TGTGCCAGTAGTAGGGGGATTAACGGACTAGCGGCCGGGGGTGAGCAGTTCTTC
CASSRGINGLAAGGEQFF
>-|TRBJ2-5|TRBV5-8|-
TGTGCCAGCAGCTTGGCCGGCAGGTTCCAAGAGACCCAGTACTTC
CASSLAGRFQETQYF
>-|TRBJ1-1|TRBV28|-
TGTGCCAGCAGCTGGCGCACCCCAGGGAGCGCTTTCTTT
CASSWRTPGSAFF
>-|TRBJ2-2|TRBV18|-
TGTGCCAGCTCCCCCCGGACGGACACCGGGGAGCTGTTTTTT
CASSPRTDTGELFF
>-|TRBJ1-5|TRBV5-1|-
TGCGCCAGCAGCTTGGTGGCAGGGAGCAATCAGCCCCAGCATTTT
CASSLVAGSNQPQHF
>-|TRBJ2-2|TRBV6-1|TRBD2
TGTGCCAGCATAAGGGCTAGCGGGAGGACCGGGGAGCTGTTTTTT
CASIRASGRTGELFF
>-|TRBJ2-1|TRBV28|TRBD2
TGTGCCAGCAGTTTTCTTACTAGCGGGAGCGCAGCTTACAATGAGCAGTTCTTC
CASSFLTSGSAAYNEQFF
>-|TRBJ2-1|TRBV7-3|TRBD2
TGTGCCAGCAGCTTTGCGGGAGGGAAAGACAATGAGCAGTTCTTC
CASSFAGGKDNEQFF
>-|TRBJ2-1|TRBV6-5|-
TGTGCCAGCAGTTACGGAGGGATCGGCGCCAATGAGCAGTTCTTC
CASSYGGIGANEQFF
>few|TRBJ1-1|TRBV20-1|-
TGCAGTGCCCCGACCAGGACTGAAGCTTTCTTT
CSAPTRTEAFF
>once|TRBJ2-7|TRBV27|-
TGTGCCAGCAGTCCACGAGGGACCGCGTACGAGCAGTACTTC
CASSPRGTAYEQYF
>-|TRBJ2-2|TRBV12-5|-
TGTGCTAGTGGTCTCGTCAGCGGAGGAGGGGCCGGGGAGCTGTTTTTT
CASGLVSGGGAGELFF
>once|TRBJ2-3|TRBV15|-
TGTGCCACCAGGGGCTCAACTAGCACAGATACGCAGTATTTT
CATRGSTSTDTQYF
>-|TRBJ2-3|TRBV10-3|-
TGTGCCTTCCGGAGCACAGATACGCAGTATTTT
CAFRSTDTQYF
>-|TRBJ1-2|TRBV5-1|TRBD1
TGCGCCAGCAGCCTACAGGGGGCTATTTCCTCCTATGGCTACACCTTC
CASSLQGAISSYGYTF
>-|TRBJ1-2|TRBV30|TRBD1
TGTGCCTGGAGTGCAACAAGGACAGGGGAAGTAACCTATGGCTACACCTTC
CAWSATRTGEVTYGYTF
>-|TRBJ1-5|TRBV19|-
TGTGCCAGTAGTAACAGCCTCCAAGTGAACTCGGATCAGCCCCAGCATTTT
CASSNSLQVNSDQPQHF
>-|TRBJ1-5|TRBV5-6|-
TGTGCCAGCAGCCTATGGCGGCAGCCCCAGCATTTT
CASSLWRQPQHF
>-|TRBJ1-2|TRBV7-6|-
TGTGCCAGCAGCCCGAGACCGAATTATGGCTACACCTTC
CASSPRPNYGYTF
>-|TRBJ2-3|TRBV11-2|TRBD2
TGTGCCAGCAGCTTAGATCTAGCGGGCCCAGTCGGGGTTACGCAGTATTTT
CASSLDLAGPVGVTQYF
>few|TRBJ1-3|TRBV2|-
TGTGCCAGCAGTGTGGTAAAAAGTGGAAACACCATATATTTT
CASSVVKSGNTIYF
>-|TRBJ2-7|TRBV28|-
TGTGCCAGCAGTTTACCCTTAATCTACGAGCAGTACTTC
CASSLPLIYEQYF
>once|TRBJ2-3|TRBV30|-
TGTGCCTGGAGTGTACGGAGGGGAGCCACAGATACGCAGTATTTT
CAWSVRRGATDTQYF
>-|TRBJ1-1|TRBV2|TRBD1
TGTGCCAGCAGTCCAATCCCCACAGGGGACACTGAAGCTTTCTTT
CASSPIPTGDTEAFF
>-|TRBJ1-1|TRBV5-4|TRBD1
TGTGCCAGCAGCTTGTCTTTGGAGACAGGGACGCTGGAAGCTTTCTTT
CASSLSLETGTLEAFF
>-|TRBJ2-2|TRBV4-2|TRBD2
TGTGCCAGCAGATCATCCAAAGGGCGAGCGGGAGATTCCGGGGAGCTGTTTTTT
CASRSSKGRAGDSGELFF
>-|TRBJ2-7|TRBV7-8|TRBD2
TGTGCCAGCAGCTCACGGGCTAGCGGGAGCTACGAGCAGTACTTC
CASSSRASGSYEQYF
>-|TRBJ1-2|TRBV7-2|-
TGTGCCAGCAGCTTAGAGCTTTACGGAGGAGGCTACACCTTC
CASSLELYGGGYTF
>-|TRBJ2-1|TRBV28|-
TGTGCCAGCTCCCCAAGGGCGGCCTACAATGAGCAGTTCTTC
CASSPRAAYNEQFF
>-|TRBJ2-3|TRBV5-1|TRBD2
TGCGCCAGGACTAGCGGGAGGAGGGATACGCAGTATTTT
CARTSGRRDTQYF
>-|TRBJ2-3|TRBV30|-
TGTGCCTGGGGCCGGGGTAGCGGCACAGATACGCAGTATTTT
CAWGRGSGTDTQYF
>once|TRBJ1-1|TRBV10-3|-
TGTGCCATCAGTGGGGGGGGGCACGGAATAAAGAACACTGAAGCTTTCTTT
CAISGGGHGIKNTEAFF
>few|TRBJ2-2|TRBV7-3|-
TGTGCCAGCAGCTCCCGCCCGGCCACGAACACCGGGGAGCTGTTTTTT
CASSSRPATNTGELFF
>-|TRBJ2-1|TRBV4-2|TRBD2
TGTGCCAGCAGCCAAGTGAGCGGGAGGGAGCAGTTCTTC
CASSQVSGREQFF
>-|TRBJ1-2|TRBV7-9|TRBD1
TGTGCCAGCAGCTCAAAGGGACAGGGGAACTATGGCTACACCTTC
CASSSKGQGNYGYTF
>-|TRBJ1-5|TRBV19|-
TGTGCCAGTAGTATTCGTCTAGGACACGACCCCGGCAATCAGCCCCAGCATTTT
CASSIRLGHDPGNQPQHF
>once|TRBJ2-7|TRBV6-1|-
TGTGCCAGCAAACAAGCGAACGAGCAGTACTTC
CASKQANEQYF
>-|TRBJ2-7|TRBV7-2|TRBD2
TGTGCCAGCAGCGTACAGCGGGGGGCCCGGGGGGAGCAGTACTTC
CASSVQRGARGEQYF
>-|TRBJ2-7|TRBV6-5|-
TGTGCCAGCAGTTACTCGTTAGCGGAGAGCTACGAGCAGTACTTC
CASSYSLAESYEQYF